These 9 T cell receptor beta chains were all obtained from the same sample, sequenced in a study of cytomegalovirus exposure and HLA in healthy donors. The PCR employed 60 Vbeta primers together with 13 Jbeta primers. Sequencing used immunoSEQ multiplex PCR; TCRdb keeps in-frame clones, though not all of them. The table records some 120,000 clones, about 80% of them present only once. The sample consisted of PBMCs. All receptors derive from a male donor in good health and CMV-seronegative.

V usage is TRBV7-6 and J usage is TRBJ2-5; 10 bases agree with TRBD1. The V gene's germline CDR1 is SGHVS and CDR2 FNYEAQ. The junction had 9 bases not matched to a gene; V was cut back by 11 bases and J by 6 bases. There are 13 residues in the CDR3. CDR3 nucleotides: TGTGCCCTAGGACAGGGGGTTCAGCAGACCCAGTACTTC. This encodes CALGQGVQQTQYF.

This clone was recorded only once. This sequence joins TRBV2 and TRBJ1-1; no clear D gene. V lost 5 bases and J 0 bases, leaving 10 bases between the germline ends. Germline V gives CDR1 SNHLY, CDR2 FYNNEI. This CDR3 has 14 residues. Here the CDR3 reads CASSTHTMNTEAFF. In DNA, the CDR3 is TGTGCCAGCAGTACCCATACAATGAACACTGAAGCTTTCTTT.

The chain has TRBV27 and TRBJ2-2; 7 positions match TRBD1. Trimming took 3 bases from V and 1 from J; bases not matched to a gene: 2. CDR3 length equals 15 residues. Germline assignment: CDR1 MNHEY and CDR2 SMNVEV (reference sequence). CDR3 loop: CASSLRDRNTGELFF. The CDR3 bases are TGTGCCAGCAGTTTGAGGGACAGGAACACCGGGGAGCTGTTTTTT.

V usage is TRBV6-5 and J usage is TRBJ1-6; 8 bases fit TRBD1. The V segment lost 7 bases and the J segment 9 bases; nucleotides outside the gene matches: 8. The CDR3 runs 14 residues. Germline loops: CDR1 MNHEY, CDR2 SVGAGI. The CDR3 spells CASNYRGKSSPLHF. The CDR3 nucleotides read TGTGCCAGCAACTACAGGGGGAAGAGTTCACCCCTCCACTTT.

The rearrangement joins TRBV19 to TRBJ1-5; 9 bases are shared with TRBD1. The CDR3 sequence is 17 residues long. The germline gives CDR1 LNHDA, CDR2 SQIVND (reference sequence). J gave up 6 bases and V 4 bases, and 13 bases lay outside the gene matches. The CDR3 sequence: CASSTPGQGSGSQPQHF. CDR3 bases: TGTGCCAGTAGTACTCCGGGACAGGGATCAGGAAGTCAGCCCCAGCATTTT.

The chain combines TRBV6-6 with TRBJ2-5; 12 bases agree with TRBD1. CDR3 length: 15 amino acids. V shed 7 bases, J shed 3 bases, and the junction held 6 bases outside the gene matches. The germline V gene encodes CDR1 MNHNY and CDR2 SVGAGI (reference sequence). The chain's CDR3 is CASNPGTGGEETQYF. CDR3 DNA: TGTGCCAGCAACCCTGGGACAGGGGGCGAAGAGACCCAGTACTTC.

V and J are TRBV6-5 and TRBJ2-3; TRBD2 matches 7 bases. Germline trimming cut 5 bases from V and 1 base from J; bases unmatched to any gene: 0. The CDR3 sequence is 13 residues long. The V gene's germline CDR1 is MNHEY and CDR2 SVGAGI. In nucleotides, the CDR3 is TGTGCCAGCAGTAGCGGGGGCACAGATACGCAGTATTTT. The encoded protein is CASSSGGTDTQYF.

This rearrangement joins TRBV4-2 to TRBJ1-6; D call uncertain. The CDR3 has 19 residues. V shed 0 bases and J shed 0 bases, with 15 bases lying between them. Germline loops: CDR1 LGHNA, CDR2 YNFKEQ. CDR3 in amino acids: CASSQDITTDYSYNSPLHF. In nucleotides, the CDR3 is TGTGCCAGCAGCCAAGATATTACCACCGACTACTCCTATAATTCACCCCTCCACTTT.

V and J are TRBV6-4 and TRBJ1-2, with a weak D call TRBD1 (5 bases). The CDR3 is 15 residues long. The germline gives CDR1 MRHNA, CDR2 SNTAGT. V was clipped by 6 bases and J by 3 bases, with 17 bases between them. In nucleotides, the CDR3 is TGTGCCAGCAGCGTCCGACAGCCCAGAGACTATGGCTACACCTTC. Translation gives CASSVRQPRDYGYTF.